Reported below is one TCR beta chain. No antigen is known for it. V was clipped by 5 bases and J by 4 bases, with 20 bases between them. The CDR3 runs 16 residues. CDR1 and CDR2 (germline): KGHSH, LQKENI. The entry originates in a study of blood T cells in healthy people across ages. Then a second PCR, running roughly 7 to 11 cycles, was carried out with a sample-barcoded 5' primer and a J-beta primer mix. TCRdb reprocessed the 5' RACE reads with MiXCR, giving one entry per CDR3 protein. The sample carries about 940,000 distinct CDR3 sequences, around 48% recorded once. Study results and limitations: Since the PBMCs were unsorted, naive and antigen-experienced cells could not be conclusively compared. Older age went with lower TCR beta diversity per million T cells, in a roughly linear way.

Material: blood. The TCR originated in a man under 40 in good health. V gene TRBV18 combines with J gene TRBJ2-5; TRBD1 is a possible D gene (6 bases). The CDR3 loop reads CASSSSQGSWSETQYF. The CDR3 bases are TGTGCCAGCTCATCCTCACAGGGTTCTTGGTCAGAGACCCAGTACTTC.